This entry features one T cell receptor (beta chain) sequence. Its antigen is unidentified. This entry belongs to a study of cytomegalovirus exposure and HLA in healthy donors. Study-wide background: Drawn from HLA-typed donors, 65 million to 100 million unique TCRs were held in an early data release.

With 60 Vbeta and 13 Jbeta primers, the PCR was carried out. Libraries were prepared by immunoSEQ multiplex PCR; TCRdb keeps only in-frame clonotypes and omits some of them. The data hold some 90,000 clones, with around 84% observed a single time. The V gene's germline CDR1 is MNHNS and CDR2 SASEGT. Trimming at V came to 6 bases and at J to 2 bases, leaving 4 bases not matched to a gene. The CDR3 extends over 15 amino acids. Regarding the study as a whole: In vitro data verified three CMV-associated chains as specific for CMV antigens. A later analysis found TCR association rates differed by HLA locus, highest for DRB1 and lowest for HLA-C.

The rearrangement uses TRBV6-1 and TRBJ1-2; 12 bases map to TRBD1. This clonotype was obtained from a human donor in good health. Sequenced input: PBMCs. The CDR3, as DNA: TGTGCCAGCAGGGGGGGACAGGGGGCGAACTATGGCTACACCTTC. Translated, it gives CASRGGQGANYGYTF.